Below are 21 T cell receptor beta chains sequenced from a single sample in a study of vaccination and CD4 T cells after COVID-19. Regarding treatment: roughly ten-day PBMC culture with coronavirus spike peptide pools or control peptides (ViraFEST assay). These receptors are not linked to any known antigen. Cultured CD4+ T cells had their DNA profiled by the Oncomine TCR Beta short-read assay. TCRdb used MiXCR to reprocess the PCR reads, holding one entry per CDR3 protein. The table has about 22,000 distinct CDR3 sequences, roughly 33% seen once. The source material was cultured CD4+ T cells from blood. The receptors here all came from a human donor with COVID-19.

This clonotype was recorded a few times. This chain links TRBV6-1 with TRBJ2-1, with a weak D call TRBD2 (6 bases). Germline V gene sequence: CDR1 MNHNS, CDR2 SASEGT. This CDR3 is 15 amino acids long. V was trimmed by 5 bases and J by 8 bases, leaving 19 bases between them. CDR3 DNA: TGTGCCAGCAGTCCCCGGGGGTGGAATTGGTATGAGCAGTTCTTC. This encodes CASSPRGWNWYEQFF.

This clonotype was detected a few times. The chain has TRBV6-4 and TRBJ1-2, with D possibly TRBD1 on 5 matching bases. V lost 5 bases to trimming and J lost 4 bases, with 11 bases between them. The CDR3 is 13 amino acids. Germline values: CDR1 MRHNA, CDR2 SNTAGT. The CDR3 nucleotides read TGTGCCAGCAGTATCGACAGCAGCTATGGCTACACCTTC. Translated, it gives CASSIDSSYGYTF.

The chain carries TRBV14 and TRBJ1-2; D perhaps matches TRBD1 (5 bases). CDR1 is SGHDN, CDR2 FVKESK, per germline. The CDR3 sequence is 17 residues long. Trimming removed 2 bases from V and 0 bases from J, with 16 bases in between. Here the CDR3 reads CASSQRHAGTANYGYTF. The CDR3 DNA sequence: TGTGCCAGCAGCCAACGACATGCGGGGACCGCTAACTATGGCTACACCTTC. Using reference TRBV14 and TRBJ1-2 for the parts outside the CDR3, the full variable domain is EAGVTQFPSHSVIEKGQTVTLRCDPISGHDNLYWYRRVMGKEIKFLLHFVKESKQDESGMPNNRFLAERTGGTYSTLKVQPAELEDSGVYFCASSQRHAGTANYGYTFGSGTRLTVV.

The chain is built from TRBV11-3 and TRBJ2-7; 10 bases map to TRBD2. Per the germline V gene, CDR1 is SGHNT and CDR2 is YENEEA. The CDR3 is 14 amino acids. V lost 0 bases and J lost 12; bases outside the gene matches: 8. The CDR3 protein is CASSLDKRGGLLYF. As DNA, the CDR3 is TGTGCCAGCAGCTTAGATAAGCGGGGGGGCCTTCTGTACTTC.

This clonotype showed up just a few times. The V gene is TRBV28, the J gene TRBJ1-5, with 9 bases that match TRBD1. The ends lost 6 bases at V and 2 bases at J; junction bases unmatched: 5. The CDR3 has 15 amino acids. CDR1 MDHEN and CDR2 SYDVKM come from the germline V gene. The CDR3 protein is CASRQGAVGNQPQHF. CDR3 in DNA: TGTGCCAGCAGACAGGGGGCGGTGGGCAATCAGCCCCAGCATTTT. The full variable domain, rest sourced from reference TRBV28 and TRBJ1-5, is DVKVTQSSRYLVKRTGEKVFLECVQDMDHENMFWYRQDPGLGLRLIYFSYDVKMKEKGDIPEGYSVSREKKERFSLILESASTNQTSMYLCASRQGAVGNQPQHFGDGTRLSIL.

The chain carries TRBV21-1 and TRBJ2-7. TRBV21-1 is shown as a pseudogene. This CDR3 contains 11 residues. CDR3 nucleotide sequence: TGTGCCAGCAGCAAAGGGTACGAGCAGTACTTC. The encoded protein is CASSKGYEQYF.

This clonotype has more than one count but fewer than ten. The chain has TRBV7-2 and TRBJ2-2; 7 bases match TRBD2. Germline-derived CDR1 and CDR2 are SGHTA and FQGNSA. V lost 1 base to trimming and J lost 3 bases; unmatched junction nucleotides: 2. CDR3 length equals 15 residues. CDR3: CASSLGGGYTGELFF. In DNA, the CDR3 is TGTGCCAGCAGCTTAGGCGGGGGATACACCGGGGAGCTGTTTTTT.

This chain links TRBV6-5 with TRBJ2-5; 13 bases fit TRBD2. The CDR3 is 17 residues long. Trimming cost V 0 bases and J 4 bases; bases outside gene matches: 5. Germline V gene sequence: CDR1 MNHEY, CDR2 SVGAGI. CDR3 nucleotide sequence: TGTGCCAGCAGTTACTCGAGACTAGCGGGGGGAGGAGAGACCCAGTACTTC. Its translation: CASSYSRLAGGGETQYF.

The CDR3 DNA follows: TGCGCCAGCAGGGGACTAGCGGGCTCAGATACGCAGTATTTT. It yields the protein CASRGLAGSDTQYF. The chain carries TRBV5-1 and TRBJ2-3; 12 bases align to TRBD2. Germline CDR1 reads SGHRS; CDR2 reads YFSETQ. J lost 4 bases, V lost 5 bases, and 2 bases had no gene match. This CDR3 has 14 amino acids.

Turning to this clonotype: A read error may produce the germline difference seen at one junction end. CDR3 protein: CARRAGGLNTEAFF. CDR3 sequence (DNA): TGTGCCCGGAGAGCCGGGGGATTGAACACTGAAGCTTTCTTT. This rearrangement joins TRBV30 to TRBJ1-1; D perhaps matches TRBD1 (5 bases). The germline CDR1 and CDR2 sequences are GTSNPN and SVGIG (reference sequence). The CDR3 is made up of 14 amino acids.

The chain employs TRBV7-9 and TRBJ1-1, with unresolved D. Looked up from germline, CDR1 is SEHNR and CDR2 is FQNEAQ (reference sequence). The CDR3 is 15 residues long. The ends were cut back, 5 bases at V and 0 bases at J, with 13 bases in the middle. The CDR3 DNA sequence: TGTGCCAGCAGCATGGGCCAGACGGTGAACACTGAAGCTTTCTTT. Translated, it gives CASSMGQTVNTEAFF.

V gene TRBV7-2 combines with J gene TRBJ2-7, with 8 bases lining up with TRBD1. This CDR3 has 14 amino acids. The germline V gene has CDR1 SGHTA and CDR2 FQGNSA. Germline trimming cut 3 bases from V and 7 bases from J; bases unmatched to any gene: 8. CDR3 nucleotides: TGTGCCAGCAGCTTCAGGGACAGGCCCGCGGAGCAGTACTTC. Translated: CASSFRDRPAEQYF.

The chain is built from TRBV2 and TRBJ1-1; D possibly corresponds to TRBD1 (5 bases). The germline V gene has CDR1 SNHLY and CDR2 FYNNEI. V lost 4 bases to trimming and J lost 2 bases, with 11 bases between them. CDR3 length: 14 amino acids. In nucleotides, the CDR3 is TGTGCCAGCAGTGTATCAGGGCTTAACACTGAAGCTTTCTTT. Its translation is CASSVSGLNTEAFF.

The chain combines TRBV4-3 with TRBJ2-7; TRBD1 matches at 9 bases. The germline V gene encodes CDR1 LGHNA and CDR2 YSLEER. Unmatched junction bases numbered 5, after V lost 3 bases and J lost 5 bases. The CDR3 sequence is 14 residues long. CDR3 in DNA: TGCGCCAGCAGCCAGGGACAGGGAGGGAACGAGCAGTACTTC. Translating gives CASSQGQGGNEQYF.

In its sample, this clonotype was seen a few times. The V gene is TRBV21-1, the J gene TRBJ1-6; the table's D call of TRBD1 was not tested on the DNA. TRBV21-1 is designated a pseudogene. The CDR3 covers 17 residues. The CDR3 coding sequence is TGTGCCAGCAGCAAGCCATCAGGGAGTGACTATAATTCACCCCTCCACTTT. This gives the protein CASSKPSGSDYNSPLHF.

This rearrangement joins TRBV28 to TRBJ2-6, with D possibly matching TRBD2 (5 bases). Germline CDR1 is MDHEN and CDR2 is SYDVKM. This CDR3 spans 15 amino acids. Trimming shortened V by 5 bases and J by 1 base, and 9 bases separated the two germline ends. CDR3 nucleotide sequence: TGTGCCAGCAGTCTAAGGGAGTCTGGGGCCAACGTCCTGACTTTC. Residues: CASSLRESGANVLTF.

The chain combines TRBV4-1 with TRBJ2-2; the D gene is possibly TRBD1 (6 bases). The CDR3 has 14 amino acids. The V and J ends lost 3 bases and 2 bases respectively, with 7 bases between them. Germline values: CDR1 MGHRA, CDR2 YSYEKL. CDR3 sequence: CASSQGQNTGELFF. In DNA, the CDR3 is TGCGCCAGCAGCCAGGGACAAAACACCGGGGAGCTGTTTTTT.

The CDR3 bases are TGTGCCAGCAGATCCCGGGACAGGGGCAATCAGCCCCAGCATTTT. It specifies CASRSRDRGNQPQHF. The chain has TRBV2 and TRBJ1-5; TRBD1 matches at 9 bases. J gave up 2 bases and V 6 bases, and 5 bases lay outside the gene matches. The germline V gene has CDR1 SNHLY and CDR2 FYNNEI. The length of the CDR3 is 15 residues.

The J gene is TRBJ1-2, the V gene TRBV7-2; a weak D match, TRBD1 (5 bases). V was shortened by 5 bases and J by 5 bases, with 15 bases between the two germline ends. Germline V lookup: CDR1 SGHTA, CDR2 FQGNSA. CDR3 length equals 14 residues. The CDR3, as DNA: TGTGCCAGCAGCCCCAGGGATTCTTGGTATGGCTACACCTTC. Its protein is CASSPRDSWYGYTF.

This clonotype was observed a few times. This chain joins TRBV6-5 and TRBJ1-1, with D unresolved. CDR1 MNHEY and CDR2 SVGAGI come from the germline V gene. Trimming removed 2 bases from V and 1 base from J, with 11 bases in between. This CDR3 comprises 15 residues. CDR3 sequence (DNA): TGTGCCAGCAGTTACCGGGGTTTGGGGAACACTGAAGCTTTCTTT. Its protein is CASSYRGLGNTEAFF.

This clonotype was observed a handful of times. The CDR3 DNA sequence: TGCGCCAGCAGCCAAGATAGAGATCAGCCCCAGCATTTT. It specifies CASSQDRDQPQHF. The chain joins TRBV4-1 to TRBJ1-5, with no clear D. The CDR3 is 13 amino acids. V lost 0 bases and J lost 5, with 5 bases in between. Germline lookup yields CDR1 MGHRA and CDR2 YSYEKL.